The 3 T cell receptor beta chains in this list originate from one sample, sequenced in a study of blood T cell repertoires in COVID-19. TCRdb's table, derived via immunoSEQ multiplex PCR, lists solely in-frame clones and lacks some. The sample carries some 200,000 clones, around 87% recorded once. Material: peripheral blood. All receptors come from a woman aged 65 to 85 with COVID-19, enrolled during active disease.

The chain combines TRBV5-4 with TRBJ2-7; 12 nucleotides line up with TRBD1. CDR1 and CDR2 from the germline V gene are SGHNT and YYREEE (reference sequence). Trimming cost V 0 bases and J 6 bases; bases outside gene matches: 4. This CDR3 spans 15 amino acids. The CDR3 DNA reads TGTGCCAGCAGCTTGGAAGGGACAGGGGGCGGCGAGCAGTACTTC. This codes for CASSLEGTGGGEQYF.

This chain joins TRBV11-3 and TRBJ1-1, with D possibly being TRBD1 (6 bases). Trimming took 5 bases from V and 1 from J, leaving 11 bases between them. The CDR3 spans 14 residues. CDR1 is SGHNT, CDR2 YENEEA, per germline. In DNA, the CDR3 is TGTGCCAGCAGCCCCGGGACAACGAACACTGAAGCTTTCTTT. As protein: CASSPGTTNTEAFF.

V usage is TRBV29-1 and J usage is TRBJ1-1, with 7 bases that match TRBD1. Germline V lookup: CDR1 SQVTM, CDR2 ANQGSEA. There are 12 residues in the CDR3. The junction had 6 bases not matched to a gene; V was cut back by 1 base and J by 10 bases. CDR3 DNA: TGCAGCGTTGAAGGACAGGGTGGGGTAGCTTTCTTT. Amino acid sequence: CSVEGQGGVAFF.